The source of this TCR beta chain is a study of T cells in tuberculosis. Study background: This South African cohort compared adolescents with or without latent tuberculosis against adults with active tuberculosis. Blood was taken before or within 7 days of anti-tuberculosis therapy.

Generated by immunoSEQ multiplex PCR, the TCRdb table keeps only in-frame clones and is missing some. The data contain under 45,000 clones, roughly 90% of them seen just once; the ten biggest clones take up approximately 2.4%. Regarding time point: new active TB diagnosis, blood taken before or within 7 days of starting treatment. Study-level points and caveats: Classification accuracy was 80% to 90% (AUROC under 0.95) with the GMM-specific repertoire. Smaller distances to GMM-specific TCRs suggested their expansion in active tuberculosis.

Of note for this clone: The antigen remains unidentified.

J was trimmed by 2 bases and V by 9 bases; bases with no gene match: 10. There are 15 residues in the CDR3. Germline CDR1 and CDR2: KGHSH and LQKENI. The input for sequencing was PBMCs, taken at tuberculosis diagnosis. V is TRBV18 and J is TRBJ1-5, with 7 bases aligning to TRBD1. The TCR was taken from an adult with tuberculosis. DNA of the CDR3: TGTGCCAGTAACGGGCAAGGGGGCGGCAATCAGCCCCAGCATTTT. It translates to CASNGQGGGNQPQHF.